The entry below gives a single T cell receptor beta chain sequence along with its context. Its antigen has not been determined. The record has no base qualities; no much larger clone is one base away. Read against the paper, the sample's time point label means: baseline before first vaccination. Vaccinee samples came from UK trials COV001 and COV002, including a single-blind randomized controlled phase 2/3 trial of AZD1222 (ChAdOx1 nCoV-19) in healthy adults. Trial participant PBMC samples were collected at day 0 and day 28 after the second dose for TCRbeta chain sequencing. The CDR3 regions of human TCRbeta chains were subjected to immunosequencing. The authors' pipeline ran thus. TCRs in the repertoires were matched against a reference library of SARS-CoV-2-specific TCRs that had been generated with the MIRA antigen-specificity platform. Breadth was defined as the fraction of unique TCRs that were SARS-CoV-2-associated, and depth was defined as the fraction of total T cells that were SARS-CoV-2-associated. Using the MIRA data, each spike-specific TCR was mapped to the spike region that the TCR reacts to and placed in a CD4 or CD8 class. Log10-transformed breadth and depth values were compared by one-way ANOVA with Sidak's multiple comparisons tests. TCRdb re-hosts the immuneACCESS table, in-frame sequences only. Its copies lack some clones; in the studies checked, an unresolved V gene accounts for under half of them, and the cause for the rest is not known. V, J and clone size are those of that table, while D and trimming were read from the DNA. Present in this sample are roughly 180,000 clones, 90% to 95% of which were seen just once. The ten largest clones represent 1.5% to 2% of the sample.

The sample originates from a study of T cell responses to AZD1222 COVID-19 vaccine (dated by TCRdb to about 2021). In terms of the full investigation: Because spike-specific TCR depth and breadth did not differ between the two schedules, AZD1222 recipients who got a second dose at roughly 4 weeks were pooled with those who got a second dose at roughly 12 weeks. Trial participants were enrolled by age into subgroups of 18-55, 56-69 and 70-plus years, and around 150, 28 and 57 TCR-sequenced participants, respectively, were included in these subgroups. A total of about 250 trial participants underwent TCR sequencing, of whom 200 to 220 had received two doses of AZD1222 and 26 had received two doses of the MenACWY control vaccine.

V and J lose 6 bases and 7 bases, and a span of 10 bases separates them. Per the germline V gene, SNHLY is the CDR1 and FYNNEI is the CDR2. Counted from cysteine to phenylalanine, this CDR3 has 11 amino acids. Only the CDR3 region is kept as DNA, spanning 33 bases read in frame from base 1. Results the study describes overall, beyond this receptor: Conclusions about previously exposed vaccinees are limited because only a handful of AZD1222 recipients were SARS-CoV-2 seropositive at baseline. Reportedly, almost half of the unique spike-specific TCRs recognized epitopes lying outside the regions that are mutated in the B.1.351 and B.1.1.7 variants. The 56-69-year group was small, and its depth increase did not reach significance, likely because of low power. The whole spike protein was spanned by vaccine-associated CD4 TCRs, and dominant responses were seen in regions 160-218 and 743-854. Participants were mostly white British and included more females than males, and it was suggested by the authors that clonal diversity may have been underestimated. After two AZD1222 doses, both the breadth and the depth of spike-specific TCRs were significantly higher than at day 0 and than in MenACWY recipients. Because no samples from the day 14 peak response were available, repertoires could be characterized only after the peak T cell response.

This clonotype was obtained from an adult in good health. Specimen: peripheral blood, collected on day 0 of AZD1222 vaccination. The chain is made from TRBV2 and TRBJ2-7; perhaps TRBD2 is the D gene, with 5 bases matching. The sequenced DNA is TGTGCCAGCAGCGGGGATCTGGAGCAGTACTTC. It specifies CASSGDLEQYF.